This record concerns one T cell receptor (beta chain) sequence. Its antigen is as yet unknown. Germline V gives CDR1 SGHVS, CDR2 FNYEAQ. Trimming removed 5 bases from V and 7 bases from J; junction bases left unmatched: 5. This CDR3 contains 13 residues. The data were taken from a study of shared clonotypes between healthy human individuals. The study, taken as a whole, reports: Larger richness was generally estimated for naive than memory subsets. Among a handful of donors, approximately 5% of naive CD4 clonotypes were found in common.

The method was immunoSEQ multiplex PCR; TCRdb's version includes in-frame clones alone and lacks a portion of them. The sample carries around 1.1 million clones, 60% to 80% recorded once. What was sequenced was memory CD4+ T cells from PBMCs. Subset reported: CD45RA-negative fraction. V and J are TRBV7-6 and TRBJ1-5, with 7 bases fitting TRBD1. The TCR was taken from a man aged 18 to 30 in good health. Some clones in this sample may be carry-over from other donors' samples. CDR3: CASSKDREQPQHF. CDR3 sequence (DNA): TGTGCCAGCAGCAAAGACAGGGAGCAGCCCCAGCATTTT.